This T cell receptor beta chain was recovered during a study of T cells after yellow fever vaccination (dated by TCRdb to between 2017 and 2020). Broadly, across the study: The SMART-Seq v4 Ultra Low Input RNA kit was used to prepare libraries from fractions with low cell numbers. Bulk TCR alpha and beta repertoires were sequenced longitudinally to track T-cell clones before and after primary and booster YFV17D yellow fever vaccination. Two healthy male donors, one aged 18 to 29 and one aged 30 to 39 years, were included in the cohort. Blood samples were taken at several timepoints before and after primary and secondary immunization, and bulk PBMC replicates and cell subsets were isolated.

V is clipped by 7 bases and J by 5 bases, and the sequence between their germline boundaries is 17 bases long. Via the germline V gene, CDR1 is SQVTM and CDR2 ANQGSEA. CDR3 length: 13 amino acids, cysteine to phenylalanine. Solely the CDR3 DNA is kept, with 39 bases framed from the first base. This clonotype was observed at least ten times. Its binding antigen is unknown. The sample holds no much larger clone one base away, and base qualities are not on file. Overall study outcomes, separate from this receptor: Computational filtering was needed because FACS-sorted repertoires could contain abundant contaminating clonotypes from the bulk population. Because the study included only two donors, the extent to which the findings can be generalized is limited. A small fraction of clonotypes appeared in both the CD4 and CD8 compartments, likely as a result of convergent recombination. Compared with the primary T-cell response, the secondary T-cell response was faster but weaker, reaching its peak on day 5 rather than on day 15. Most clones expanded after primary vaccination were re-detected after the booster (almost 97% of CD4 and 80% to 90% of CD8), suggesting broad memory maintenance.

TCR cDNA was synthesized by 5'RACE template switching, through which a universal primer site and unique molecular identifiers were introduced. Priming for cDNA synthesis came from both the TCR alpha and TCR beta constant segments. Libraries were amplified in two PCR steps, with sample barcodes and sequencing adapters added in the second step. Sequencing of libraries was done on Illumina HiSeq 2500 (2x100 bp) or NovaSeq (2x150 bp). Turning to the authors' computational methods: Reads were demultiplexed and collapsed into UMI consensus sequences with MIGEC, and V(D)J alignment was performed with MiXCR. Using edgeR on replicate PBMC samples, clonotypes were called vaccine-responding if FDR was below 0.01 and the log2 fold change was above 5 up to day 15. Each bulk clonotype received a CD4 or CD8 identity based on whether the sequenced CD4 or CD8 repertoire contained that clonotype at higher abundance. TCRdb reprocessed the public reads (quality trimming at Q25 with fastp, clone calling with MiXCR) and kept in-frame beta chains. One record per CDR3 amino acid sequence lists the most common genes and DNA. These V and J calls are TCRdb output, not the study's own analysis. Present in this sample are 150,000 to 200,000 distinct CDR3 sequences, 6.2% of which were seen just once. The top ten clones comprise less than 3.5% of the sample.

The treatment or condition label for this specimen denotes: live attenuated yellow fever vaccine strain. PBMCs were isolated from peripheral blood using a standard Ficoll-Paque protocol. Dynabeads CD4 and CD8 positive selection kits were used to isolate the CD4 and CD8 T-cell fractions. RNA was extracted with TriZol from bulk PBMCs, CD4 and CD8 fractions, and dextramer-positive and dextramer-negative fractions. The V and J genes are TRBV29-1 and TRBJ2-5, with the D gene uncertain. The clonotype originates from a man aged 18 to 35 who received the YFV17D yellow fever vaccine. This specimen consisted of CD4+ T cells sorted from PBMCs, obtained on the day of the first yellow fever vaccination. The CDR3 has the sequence CSGGSSPVETQYF. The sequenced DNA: TGCAGCGGCGGCTCGTCGCCGGTGGAGACCCAGTACTTC.